Below, 31 T cell receptor beta chains from the same sample are listed, as sequenced in a study of OX40 agonist ivuxolimab in advanced cancers. TCRdb keeps only in-frame clones here, not all; method: immunoSEQ multiplex PCR. The table includes 90,000 or so clones, under 95% detected once. The sample here was CD4+ or CD8+ T cells sorted from blood, taken in a trial of the OX40 agonist ivuxolimab. Receptors were obtained from an adult with an advanced solid tumor such as melanoma, head and neck, liver or kidney cancer.

V gene TRBV11-3 combines with J gene TRBJ1-3; unclear D gene. Trimming shortened V by 0 bases and J by 0 bases, and 15 bases separated the two germline ends. CDR1 SGHNT and CDR2 YENEEA come from the germline V gene. The CDR3 loop spans 18 amino acids. This CDR3 reads CASSLESGRYYSGNTIYF. The CDR3 DNA reads TGTGCCAGCAGCTTAGAATCTGGCCGTTACTACTCTGGAAACACCATATATTTT.

The V gene is TRBV7-3, the J gene TRBJ2-1; TRBD2 matches 8 bases. CDR1 and CDR2 from the germline V gene are SGHTA and FQGTGA. The CDR3 runs to 15 residues. The J segment lost 3 bases and the V segment lost 5 bases, leaving 6 bases of the junction unmatched. The CDR3 DNA is TGTGCCAGCAGCCCCGGGGGGGCAAACTACAATGAGCAGTTCTTC. Its protein is CASSPGGANYNEQFF. Filled out from reference TRBV7-3 and TRBJ2-1, the complete variable domain reads GAGVSQTPSNKVTEKGKYVELRCDPISGHTALYWYRQSLGQGPEFLIYFQGTGAADDSGLPNDRFFAVRPEGSVSTLKIQRTERGDSAVYLCASSPGGANYNEQFFGPGTRLTVL.

Written as DNA, the CDR3 is TGCGCCGGGTCACCGGGACTAGCGGGAGCGTCTTCCTACAATGAGCAGTTCTTC. Its translation: CAGSPGLAGASSYNEQFF. The rearrangement uses TRBV5-1 and TRBJ2-1, with 14 bases matching TRBD2. Germline V lookup: CDR1 SGHRS, CDR2 YFSETQ. The CDR3 length is 18 residues. With V trimmed by 10 bases and J by 1 base, 13 bases remained unmatched.

The chain is built from TRBV5-6 and TRBJ2-7; maybe TRBD2 (6 bases). V lost 4 bases and J lost 1, with 12 bases in between. Germline-derived CDR1 and CDR2 are SGHDT and YYEEEE. The CDR3 is 14 residues long. The CDR3 is CASSAGGGSYEQYF. CDR3 coding DNA: TGTGCCAGCAGCGCCGGTGGGGGGTCCTACGAGCAGTACTTC.

The chain carries TRBV19 and TRBJ2-1, with unresolved D. V was cut by 3 bases and J by 5 bases, with 2 bases left in between. The germline CDR1 and CDR2 sequences are LNHDA and SQIVND (reference sequence). The CDR3 consists of 11 residues. As DNA, the CDR3 is TGTGCCAGTAGTATCCACAATGAGCAGTTCTTC. Its translation is CASSIHNEQFF.

This sequence joins TRBV11-3 and TRBJ2-7, with D hard to call. Germline-derived CDR1 and CDR2 are SGHNT and YENEEA. Deletions cut 1 base from V and 6 bases from J, with 13 bases between. The CDR3 runs to 14 residues. The CDR3: CASSLVEGFTEQYF. The CDR3 DNA reads as TGTGCCAGCAGCTTAGTAGAAGGGTTTACCGAGCAGTACTTC. The complete variable domain, with remaining parts taken from reference TRBV11-3 and TRBJ2-7, reads EAGVVQSPRYKIIEKKQPVAFWCNPISGHNTLYWYLQNLGQGPELLIRYENEEAVDDSQLPKDRFSAERLKGVDSTLKIQPAELGDSAVYLCASSLVEGFTEQYFGPGTRLTVT.

The J gene is TRBJ2-1, the V gene TRBV5-4; TRBD1 agrees at 11 bases. Germline loops: CDR1 SGHNT, CDR2 YYREEE (reference sequence). CDR3 length equals 15 residues. V lost 4 bases, J lost 8 bases, and 8 bases stayed unmatched. The CDR3 is CASSRTGGQFDEQFF. The DNA of the CDR3 is TGTGCCAGCAGCCGGACAGGGGGCCAATTCGATGAGCAGTTCTTC.

This clone showed up just once. The chain recombines TRBV28 with TRBJ1-5; D is uncertain. Germline loops: CDR1 MDHEN, CDR2 SYDVKM. V lost 1 base to trimming and J lost 1 base, with 20 bases between them. The CDR3 totals 19 residues. In nucleotides, the CDR3 is TGTGCCAGCAGTTTATTTCTACTGCGGGAGATAAAGAGCAATCAGCCCCAGCATTTT. This encodes CASSLFLLREIKSNQPQHF.

The CDR3 here is CASSSGQGYENEQFF. Written as DNA, the CDR3 is TGTGCCAGCAGCTCAGGCCAGGGCTACGAAAATGAGCAGTTCTTC. The genes are TRBV7-2 and TRBJ2-1; TRBD1 might be the D (5 bases). The germline V gene encodes CDR1 SGHTA and CDR2 FQGNSA. The CDR3 length is 15 residues. Trimming cost V 4 bases and J 7 bases, with 17 bases left between them.

V gene TRBV28 combines with J gene TRBJ2-7; the D gene is possibly TRBD2 (6 bases). This CDR3 comprises 15 residues. V was trimmed by 2 bases and J by 6 bases, leaving 17 bases between them. The germline V gene has CDR1 MDHEN and CDR2 SYDVKM. The CDR3 region is CASSLAGSAALEQYF. DNA for the CDR3: TGTGCCAGCAGTTTAGCCGGGAGTGCCGCTCTCGAGCAGTACTTC.

The gene calls are TRBV9 and TRBJ2-5, with 12 bases fitting TRBD2. With V trimmed by 3 bases and J by 3 bases, 3 bases remained unmatched. Germline V gene sequence: CDR1 SGDLS, CDR2 YYNGEE. The CDR3 is 15 amino acids. DNA for the CDR3: TGTGCCAGCAGCGCTAGCGGGAGGGATGAAGAGACCCAGTACTTC. Its translation is CASSASGRDEETQYF.

The chain has TRBV25-1 and TRBJ2-5; D might be TRBD2 (5 bases). This CDR3 contains 16 residues. From germline, CDR1 is MGHDK and CDR2 SYGVNS. V dropped 3 bases and J dropped 2 bases, with 16 bases sitting between them. The CDR3 sequence is CASSENRGLRQETQYF. CDR3 DNA sequence: TGTGCCAGCAGTGAGAATAGAGGGTTGCGGCAAGAGACCCAGTACTTC. Together with reference TRBV25-1 and TRBJ2-5, the CDR3 gives the full variable domain: EADIYQTPRYLVIGTGKKITLECSQTMGHDKMYWYQQDPGMELHLIHYSYGVNSTEKGDLSSESTVSRIRTEHFPLTLESARPSHTSQYLCASSENRGLRQETQYFGPGTRLLVL.

The rearrangement links TRBV9 to TRBJ2-1; D uncertain. CDR1 is SGDLS and CDR2 is YYNGEE in the germline V gene. The CDR3 runs 14 residues. V lost 3 bases to trimming and J lost 2 bases, with 9 bases between them. The CDR3 sequence: CASSARQAYNEQFF. CDR3 sequence (DNA): TGTGCCAGCAGCGCCCGACAAGCCTACAATGAGCAGTTCTTC. Full variable domain (remainder filled in from reference TRBV9 and TRBJ2-1): DSGVTQTPKHLITATGQRVTLRCSPRSGDLSVYWYQQSLDQGLQFLIQYYNGEERAKGNILERFSAQQFPDLHSELNLSSLELGDSALYFCASSARQAYNEQFFGPGTRLTVL.

This rearrangement joins TRBV10-3 to TRBJ1-5; TRBD1 agrees at 7 bases. The CDR3 covers 13 residues. In germline, CDR1 is ENHRY, CDR2 SYGVKD. After removal of 10 bases from V and 7 bases from J, the junction contained 10 bases not matched to a gene. The CDR3 sequence is CATSTGAGQPQHF. Here the CDR3 DNA reads TGTGCCACCTCAACAGGGGCAGGACAGCCCCAGCATTTT.

The chain carries TRBV5-1 and TRBJ2-5; D uncertain. Germline assignment: CDR1 SGHRS and CDR2 YFSETQ. The CDR3 has 14 residues. V was cut by 3 bases and J by 2 bases, with 11 bases left in between. The CDR3 here is CASSSAVQQETQYF. CDR3 in DNA: TGCGCCAGCAGCTCGGCGGTGCAACAAGAGACCCAGTACTTC.

This chain joins TRBV2 and TRBJ1-2; D may be TRBD1 (5 bases). The V end was cut by 8 bases, the J end by 7 bases, with 20 bases between. CDR1 and CDR2 (germline): SNHLY, FYNNEI. The CDR3 has 14 residues. CDR3 nucleotides: TGTGCCAGCCGACAGACAGTCGGAAGCTTTGGCTACACCTTC. It translates to CASRQTVGSFGYTF.

This chain connects TRBV5-6 to TRBJ1-2; the D gene is possibly TRBD1 (6 bases). The length of the CDR3 is 15 residues. Per germline, CDR1 SGHDT and CDR2 YYEEEE. Trimming pared 4 bases from V and 8 bases from J, leaving 21 bases between. The CDR3 protein is CASSLIQGAAQGYTF. DNA for the CDR3: TGTGCCAGCAGCCTTATACAGGGTGCGGCGCAAGGCTACACCTTC.

The chain couples TRBV11-3 to TRBJ2-5; 9 bases fit TRBD1. The CDR3 covers 14 residues. The ends lost 7 bases at V and 2 bases at J; junction bases unmatched: 5. CDR1 SGHNT and CDR2 YENEEA come from the germline V gene. CDR3 in amino acids: CASTPGQGQETQYF. Written as DNA, the CDR3 is TGTGCCAGCACTCCGGGACAGGGACAAGAGACCCAGTACTTC.

J is TRBJ2-5 and V is TRBV5-1; 7 bases are a match to TRBD2. Losses at the gene ends were 0 bases for V and 5 bases for J; bases not matched to a gene: 10. This CDR3 comprises 16 residues. Germline CDR1 SGHRS, CDR2 YFSETQ. CDR3 region: CASSLAGRETWETQYF. The CDR3, as DNA: TGCGCCAGCAGCTTGGCTGGGCGGGAGACGTGGGAGACCCAGTACTTC.

CDR3 sequence reads: CASLTWGSNEQYF. Here the CDR3 DNA reads TGTGCCAGCCTAACTTGGGGGTCGAACGAGCAGTACTTC. The chain recombines TRBV27 with TRBJ2-7; D is perhaps TRBD1 or TRBD2 (5 bases each). Germline V gene data show CDR1 as MNHEY and CDR2 as SMNVEV (reference sequence). The CDR3 spans 13 residues. With 8 bases removed from V and 5 bases from J, the gap between germline ends came to 16 bases.

The gene calls are TRBV6-5 and TRBJ2-7, with 7 bases fitting TRBD2. There are 13 residues in the CDR3. V lost 8 bases to trimming and J lost 3 bases; unmatched junction nucleotides: 7. Per germline, CDR1 MNHEY and CDR2 SVGAGI. This CDR3 is CASGIGGGYEQYF. The CDR3 bases are TGTGCCAGCGGGATCGGCGGGGGCTACGAGCAGTACTTC.

The chain uses TRBV11-3 and TRBJ2-5; TRBD1 or TRBD2 may be the D gene (5 bases each). Trimming took off 5 bases at V and 0 bases at J, with 16 bases between the two ends. The length of the CDR3 is 16 residues. CDR1 is SGHNT, CDR2 YENEEA, per germline. CDR3 nucleotide sequence: TGTGCCAGCAGCCCGGGGACGAAACGGTACCAAGAGACCCAGTACTTC. It codes for CASSPGTKRYQETQYF.

The gene calls are TRBV6-6 and TRBJ2-5; D possibly uses TRBD1 or TRBD2 (5 bases each). The length of the CDR3 is 12 residues. The ends were cut back, 7 bases at V and 0 bases at J, with 6 bases in the middle. Per germline, CDR1 MNHNY and CDR2 SVGAGI (reference sequence). The CDR3 loop reads CASMGDQETQYF. The CDR3 nucleotides read TGTGCCAGCATGGGGGACCAAGAGACCCAGTACTTC.

This clone was detected once. The chain is built from TRBV27 and TRBJ2-1, with a tentative D call TRBD2 (6 bases). The V end was cut by 4 bases, the J end by 0 bases, with 10 bases between. The CDR3 covers 15 residues. Looked up from germline, CDR1 is MNHEY and CDR2 is SMNVEV (reference sequence). CDR3 sequence: CASSWGESSYNEQFF. In DNA form, the CDR3 reads TGTGCCAGCAGTTGGGGGGAGAGCTCCTACAATGAGCAGTTCTTC.

This sequence joins TRBV6-5 and TRBJ1-5, with a weak D call TRBD1 (6 bases). Germline CDR1 MNHEY, CDR2 SVGAGI. Trimming cost V 6 bases and J 11 bases, with 20 bases left between them. The CDR3 sequence is 14 residues long. The CDR3, as DNA: TGTGCCAGCAGCTCACTAGGGGGACATAGCGCCCAGCATTTT. Its translation: CASSSLGGHSAQHF.

V gene TRBV28 combines with J gene TRBJ2-3; 8 bases agree with TRBD1. V shed 5 bases, J shed 2 bases, and the junction held 9 bases outside the gene matches. Germline CDR1 and CDR2: MDHEN and SYDVKM. The length of the CDR3 is 16 residues. CDR3 region: CASSPYGQGVTDTQYF. The CDR3 nucleotides are TGTGCCAGCAGTCCATACGGACAGGGAGTCACAGATACGCAGTATTTT. The entire variable domain, with the rest obtained from reference TRBV28 and TRBJ2-3, is as follows: DVKVTQSSRYLVKRTGEKVFLECVQDMDHENMFWYRQDPGLGLRLIYFSYDVKMKEKGDIPEGYSVSREKKERFSLILESASTNQTSMYLCASSPYGQGVTDTQYFGPGTRLTVL.

V gene TRBV5-6 combines with J gene TRBJ2-1; D gene ambiguous. The CDR3 covers 17 residues. V lost 0 bases to trimming and J lost 4 bases, with 17 bases between them. Germline V lookup: CDR1 SGHDT, CDR2 YYEEEE. CDR3 sequence reads: CASSLGFSVGVYNEQFF. CDR3 sequence (DNA): TGTGCCAGCAGCTTGGGGTTCAGTGTTGGCGTTTACAATGAGCAGTTCTTC.

The J gene is TRBJ2-2, the V gene TRBV9; 10 positions agree with TRBD2. The CDR3 runs 19 residues. Germline assignment: CDR1 SGDLS and CDR2 YYNGEE. V gave up 0 bases and J gave up 3 bases; unmatched junction bases: 11. CDR3 region: CASSVALGAGGPDTGELFF. CDR3 in DNA: TGTGCCAGCAGCGTAGCCTTAGGAGCGGGAGGGCCAGACACCGGGGAGCTGTTTTTT. Together with reference TRBV9 and TRBJ2-2, the CDR3 gives the full variable domain: DSGVTQTPKHLITATGQRVTLRCSPRSGDLSVYWYQQSLDQGLQFLIQYYNGEERAKGNILERFSAQQFPDLHSELNLSSLELGDSALYFCASSVALGAGGPDTGELFFGEGSRLTVL.

This chain joins TRBV5-4 and TRBJ2-5; D perhaps matches TRBD2 (5 bases). CDR1 and CDR2 (germline): SGHNT, YYREEE (reference sequence). With 0 bases removed from V and 2 bases from J, the gap between germline ends came to 8 bases. This CDR3 has 14 residues. CDR3 loop: CASSLDGRQETQYF. The DNA for the CDR3 is TGTGCCAGCAGCTTGGATGGGAGACAAGAGACCCAGTACTTC.

The CDR3 nucleotides read TGTGCCAGCCGCGGGTTTGGGGTATCACCCCTCCACTTT. It yields the protein CASRGFGVSPLHF. This rearrangement joins TRBV25-1 to TRBJ1-6; no reliable D call. This CDR3 spans 13 amino acids. With 8 bases removed from V and 10 bases from J, the gap between germline ends came to 15 bases. Germline loops: CDR1 MGHDK, CDR2 SYGVNS.

This chain links TRBV14 with TRBJ1-3, with unresolved D. This CDR3 contains 18 residues. Trimming took off 3 bases at V and 0 bases at J, with 18 bases between the two ends. The germline CDR1 and CDR2 sequences are SGHDN and FVKESK. In nucleotides, the CDR3 is TGTGCCAGCAGCCATGGGGAGGAACGGACCTTCTCTGGAAACACCATATATTTT. Protein sequence: CASSHGEERTFSGNTIYF. The full variable domain, completed using reference TRBV14 and TRBJ1-3, is EAGVTQFPSHSVIEKGQTVTLRCDPISGHDNLYWYRRVMGKEIKFLLHFVKESKQDESGMPNNRFLAERTGGTYSTLKVQPAELEDSGVYFCASSHGEERTFSGNTIYFGEGSWLTVV.